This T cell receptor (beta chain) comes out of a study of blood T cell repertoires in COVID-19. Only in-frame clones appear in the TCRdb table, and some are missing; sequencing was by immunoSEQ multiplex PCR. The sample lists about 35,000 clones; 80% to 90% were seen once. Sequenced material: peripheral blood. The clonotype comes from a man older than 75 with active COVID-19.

CDR3 loop: CASSRTAGLNTGELFF. CDR3 bases: TGTGCCAGCAGCCGCACGGCGGGCCTGAACACCGGGGAGCTGTTTTTT. V is TRBV6-2 or TRBV6-3 and J is TRBJ2-2, with D perhaps TRBD2 (5 bases). Trimming took 6 bases from V and 1 from J, leaving 15 bases between them. The CDR3 contains 16 residues. Germline V gene sequence: CDR1 MNHEY, CDR2 SVGEGT.